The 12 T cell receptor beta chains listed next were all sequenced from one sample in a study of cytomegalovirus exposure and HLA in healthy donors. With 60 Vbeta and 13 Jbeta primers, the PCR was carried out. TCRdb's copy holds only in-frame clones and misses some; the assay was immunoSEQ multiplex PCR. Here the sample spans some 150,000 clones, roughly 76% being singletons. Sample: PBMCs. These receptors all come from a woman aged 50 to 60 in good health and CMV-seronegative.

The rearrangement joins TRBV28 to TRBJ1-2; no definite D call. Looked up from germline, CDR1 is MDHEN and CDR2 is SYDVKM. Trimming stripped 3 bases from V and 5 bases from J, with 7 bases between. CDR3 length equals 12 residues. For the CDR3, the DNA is TGTGCCAGCAGTTTTCGAGGGTATGGCTACACCTTC. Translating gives CASSFRGYGYTF.

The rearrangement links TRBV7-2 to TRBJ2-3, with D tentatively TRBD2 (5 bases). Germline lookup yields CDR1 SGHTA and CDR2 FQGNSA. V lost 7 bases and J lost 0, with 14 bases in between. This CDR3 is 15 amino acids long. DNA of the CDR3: TGTGCCAGCACCTCTAGGAGCGGCAGCACAGATACGCAGTATTTT. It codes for CASTSRSGSTDTQYF. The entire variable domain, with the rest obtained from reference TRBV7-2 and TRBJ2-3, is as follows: GAGVSQSPSNKVTEKGKDVELRCDPISGHTALYWYRQSLGQGLEFLIYFQGNSAPDKSGLPSDRFSAERTGGSVSTLTIQRTQQEDSAVYLCASTSRSGSTDTQYFGPGTRLTVL.

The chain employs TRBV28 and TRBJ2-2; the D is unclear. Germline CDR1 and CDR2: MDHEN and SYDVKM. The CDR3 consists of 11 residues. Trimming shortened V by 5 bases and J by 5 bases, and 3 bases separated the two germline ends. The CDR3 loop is CASSQTGELFF. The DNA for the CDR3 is TGTGCCAGCAGTCAAACCGGGGAGCTGTTTTTT.

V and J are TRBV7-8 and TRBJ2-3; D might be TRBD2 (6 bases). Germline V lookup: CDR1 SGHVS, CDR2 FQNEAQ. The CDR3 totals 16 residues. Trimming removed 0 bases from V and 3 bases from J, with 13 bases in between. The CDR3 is CASSLAWSGRTDTQYF. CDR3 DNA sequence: TGTGCCAGCAGCTTAGCGTGGTCAGGGAGGACAGATACGCAGTATTTT.

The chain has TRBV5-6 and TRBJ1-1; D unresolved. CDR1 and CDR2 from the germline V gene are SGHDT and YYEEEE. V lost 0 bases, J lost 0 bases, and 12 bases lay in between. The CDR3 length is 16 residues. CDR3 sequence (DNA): TGTGCCAGCAGCTTGGTAAGGAGAACCATGAACACTGAAGCTTTCTTT. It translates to CASSLVRRTMNTEAFF.

CDR3 nucleotides: TGCGCCAGCAGCAAAGCGGCTAGTTCCTACGAGCAGTACTTC. Protein sequence: CASSKAASSYEQYF. This chain connects TRBV4-3 to TRBJ2-5; D is possibly TRBD2 (5 bases). TRBJ2-7 matches the DNA end more closely, so the J call is doubtful. In germline, CDR1 is LGHNA, CDR2 YSLEER. The CDR3 spans 14 residues.

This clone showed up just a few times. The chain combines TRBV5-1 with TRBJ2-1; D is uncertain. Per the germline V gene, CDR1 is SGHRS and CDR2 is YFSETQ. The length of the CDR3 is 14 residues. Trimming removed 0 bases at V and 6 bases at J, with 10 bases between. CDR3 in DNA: TGCGCCAGCAGCTTGGAGCTGCCCCGCAATGAGCAGTTCTTC. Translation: CASSLELPRNEQFF.

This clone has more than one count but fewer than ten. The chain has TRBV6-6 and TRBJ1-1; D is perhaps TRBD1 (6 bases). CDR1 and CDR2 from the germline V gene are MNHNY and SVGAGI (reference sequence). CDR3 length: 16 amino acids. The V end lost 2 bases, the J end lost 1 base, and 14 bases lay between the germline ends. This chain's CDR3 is CASSYRLGTSNTEAFF. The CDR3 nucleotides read TGTGCCAGCAGTTACCGGTTGGGGACATCGAACACTGAAGCTTTCTTT.

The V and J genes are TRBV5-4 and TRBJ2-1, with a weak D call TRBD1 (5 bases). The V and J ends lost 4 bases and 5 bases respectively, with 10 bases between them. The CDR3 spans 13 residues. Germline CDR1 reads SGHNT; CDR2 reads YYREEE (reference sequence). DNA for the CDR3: TGTGCCAGCAGCCCGGACAACAACAATGAGCAGTTCTTC. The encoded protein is CASSPDNNNEQFF.

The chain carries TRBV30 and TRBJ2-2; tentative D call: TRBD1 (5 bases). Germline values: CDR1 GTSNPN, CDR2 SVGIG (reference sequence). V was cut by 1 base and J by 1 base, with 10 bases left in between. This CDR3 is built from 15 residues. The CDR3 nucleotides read TGTGCCTGGAGTGAGGGGCCTAAGAACACCGGGGAGCTGTTTTTT. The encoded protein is CAWSEGPKNTGELFF.

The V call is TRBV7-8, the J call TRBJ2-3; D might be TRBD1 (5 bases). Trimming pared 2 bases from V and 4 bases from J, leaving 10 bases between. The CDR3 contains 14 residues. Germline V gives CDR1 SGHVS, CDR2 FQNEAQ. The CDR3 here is CASSLSRVSDTQYF. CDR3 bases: TGTGCCAGCAGCTTATCCAGGGTATCAGATACGCAGTATTTT.

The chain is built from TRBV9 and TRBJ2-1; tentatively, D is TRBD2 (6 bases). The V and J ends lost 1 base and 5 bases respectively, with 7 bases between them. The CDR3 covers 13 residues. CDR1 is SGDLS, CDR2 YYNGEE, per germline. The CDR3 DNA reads TGTGCCAGCAGCGTACGCGGGGACAATGAGCAGTTCTTC. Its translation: CASSVRGDNEQFF.